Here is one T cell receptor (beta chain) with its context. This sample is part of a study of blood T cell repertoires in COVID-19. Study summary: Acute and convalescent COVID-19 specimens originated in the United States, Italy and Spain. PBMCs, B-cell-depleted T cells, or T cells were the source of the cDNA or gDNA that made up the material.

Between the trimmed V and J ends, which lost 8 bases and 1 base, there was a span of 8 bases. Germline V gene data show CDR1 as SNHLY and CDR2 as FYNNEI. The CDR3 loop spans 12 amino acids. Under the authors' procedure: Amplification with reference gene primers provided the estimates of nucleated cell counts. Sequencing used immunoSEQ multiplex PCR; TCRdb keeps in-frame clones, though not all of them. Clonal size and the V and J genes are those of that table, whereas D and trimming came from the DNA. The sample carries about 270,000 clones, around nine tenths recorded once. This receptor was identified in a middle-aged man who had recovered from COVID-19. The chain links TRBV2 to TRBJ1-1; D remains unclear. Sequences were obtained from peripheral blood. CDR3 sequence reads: CASGRQNTEAFF. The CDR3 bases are TGTGCCAGCGGGAGACAGAACACTGAAGCTTTCTTT. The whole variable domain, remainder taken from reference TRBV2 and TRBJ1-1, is EPEVTQTPSHQVTQMGQEVILRCVPISNHLYFYWYRQILGQKVEFLVSFYNNEISEKSEIFDDQFSVERPDGSNFTLKIRSTKLEDSAMYFCASGRQNTEAFFGQGTRLTVV.